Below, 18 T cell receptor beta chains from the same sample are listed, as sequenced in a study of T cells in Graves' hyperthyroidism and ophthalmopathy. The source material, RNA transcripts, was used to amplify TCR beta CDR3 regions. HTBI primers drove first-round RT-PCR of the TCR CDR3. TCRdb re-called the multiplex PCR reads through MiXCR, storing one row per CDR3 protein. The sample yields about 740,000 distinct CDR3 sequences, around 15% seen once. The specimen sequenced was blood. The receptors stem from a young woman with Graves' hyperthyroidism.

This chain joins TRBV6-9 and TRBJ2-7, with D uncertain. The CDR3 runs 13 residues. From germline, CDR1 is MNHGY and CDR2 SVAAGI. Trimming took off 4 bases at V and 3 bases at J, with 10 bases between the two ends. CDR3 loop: CASSSEDLYEQYF. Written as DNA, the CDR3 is TGTGCCAGCAGTTCCGAAGACCTCTACGAGCAGTACTTC.

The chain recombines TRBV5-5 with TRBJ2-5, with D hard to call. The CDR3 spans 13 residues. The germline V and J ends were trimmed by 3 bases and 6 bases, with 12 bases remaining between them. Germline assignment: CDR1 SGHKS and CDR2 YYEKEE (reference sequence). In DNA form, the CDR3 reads TGTGCCAGCAGCTGGACCGTCGGACAGACCCAGTACTTC. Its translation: CASSWTVGQTQYF.

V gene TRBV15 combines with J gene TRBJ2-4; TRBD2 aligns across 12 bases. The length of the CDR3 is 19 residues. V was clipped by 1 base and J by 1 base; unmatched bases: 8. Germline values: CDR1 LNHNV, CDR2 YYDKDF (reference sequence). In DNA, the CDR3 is TGTGCCACCAGCAGAGGTTCTAGCGGGAGGGCCATCGCCAAAAACATTCAGTACTTC. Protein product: CATSRGSSGRAIAKNIQYF.

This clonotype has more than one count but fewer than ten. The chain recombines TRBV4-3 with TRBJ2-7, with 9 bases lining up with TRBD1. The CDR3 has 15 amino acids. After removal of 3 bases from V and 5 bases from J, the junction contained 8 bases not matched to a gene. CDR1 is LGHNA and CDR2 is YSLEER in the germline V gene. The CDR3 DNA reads TGCGCCAGCAGCCATGGCCACAGGGGGCTAAACGAGCAGTACTTC. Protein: CASSHGHRGLNEQYF.

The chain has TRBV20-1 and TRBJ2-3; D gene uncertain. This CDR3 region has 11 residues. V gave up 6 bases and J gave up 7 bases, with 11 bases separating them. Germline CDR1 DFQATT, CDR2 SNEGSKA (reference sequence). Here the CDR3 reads CSALRQNTQYF. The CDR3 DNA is TGCAGTGCCCTTCGGCAGAATACGCAGTATTTT.

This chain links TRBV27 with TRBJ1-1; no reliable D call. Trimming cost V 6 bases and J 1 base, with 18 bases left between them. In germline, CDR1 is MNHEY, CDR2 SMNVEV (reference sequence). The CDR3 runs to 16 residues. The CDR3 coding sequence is TGTGCCAGCAGCTCAAACACCCCCGCGGCGAACACTGAAGCTTTCTTT. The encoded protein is CASSSNTPAANTEAFF.

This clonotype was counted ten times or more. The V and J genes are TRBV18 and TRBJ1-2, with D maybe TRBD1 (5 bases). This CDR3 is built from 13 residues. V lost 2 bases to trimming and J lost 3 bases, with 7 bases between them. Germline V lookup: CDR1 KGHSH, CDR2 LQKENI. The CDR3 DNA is TGTGCCAGCTCACCAGACAGAGACTATGGCTACACCTTC. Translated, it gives CASSPDRDYGYTF.

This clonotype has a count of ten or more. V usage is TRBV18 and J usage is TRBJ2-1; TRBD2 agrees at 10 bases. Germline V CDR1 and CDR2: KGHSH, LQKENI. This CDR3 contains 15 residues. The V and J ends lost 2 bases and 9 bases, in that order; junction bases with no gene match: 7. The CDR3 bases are TGTGCCAGCTCACCAAGAGCGGGAGGGCAAGGTGAGCAGTTCTTC. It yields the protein CASSPRAGGQGEQFF.

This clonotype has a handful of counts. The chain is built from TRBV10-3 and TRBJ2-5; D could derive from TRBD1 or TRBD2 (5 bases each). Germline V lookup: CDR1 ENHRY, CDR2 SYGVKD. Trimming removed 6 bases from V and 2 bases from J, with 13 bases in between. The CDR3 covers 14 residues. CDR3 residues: CAISREIQQETQYF. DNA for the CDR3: TGTGCCATCAGCAGGGAGATCCAACAAGAGACCCAGTACTTC.

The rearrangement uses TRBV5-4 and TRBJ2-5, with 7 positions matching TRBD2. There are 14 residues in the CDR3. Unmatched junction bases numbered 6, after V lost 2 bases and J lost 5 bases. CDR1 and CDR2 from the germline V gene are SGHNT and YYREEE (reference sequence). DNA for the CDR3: TGTGCCAGCAGCTTTAAGACTAGCTTGGAGACCCAGTACTTC. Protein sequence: CASSFKTSLETQYF.

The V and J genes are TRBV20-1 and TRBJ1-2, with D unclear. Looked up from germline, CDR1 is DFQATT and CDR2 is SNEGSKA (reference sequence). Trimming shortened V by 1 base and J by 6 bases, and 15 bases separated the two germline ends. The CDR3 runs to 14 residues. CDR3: CSARARTVGDGYTF. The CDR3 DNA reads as TGCAGTGCTAGAGCCCGTACAGTTGGGGATGGCTACACCTTC.

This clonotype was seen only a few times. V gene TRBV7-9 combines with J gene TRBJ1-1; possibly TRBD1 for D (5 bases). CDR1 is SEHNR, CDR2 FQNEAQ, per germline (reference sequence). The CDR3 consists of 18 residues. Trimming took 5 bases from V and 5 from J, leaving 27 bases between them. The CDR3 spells CASSPRVGGPPTGTEAFF. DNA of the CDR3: TGTGCCAGCAGCCCCCGGGTTGGGGGACCACCTACTGGAACTGAAGCTTTCTTT. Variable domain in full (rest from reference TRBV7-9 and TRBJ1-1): DTGVSQNPRHKITKRGQNVTFRCDPISEHNRLYWYRQTLGQGPEFLTYFQNEAQLEKSRLLSDRFSAERPKGSFSTLEIQRTEQGDSAMYLCASSPRVGGPPTGTEAFFGQGTRLTVV.

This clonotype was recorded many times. CDR3 sequence reads: CASSPRDRSTPTYEQYF. CDR3 in DNA: TGTGCCAGCAGCCCCCGGGACAGATCGACACCTACCTACGAGCAGTACTTC. This chain links TRBV14 with TRBJ2-7; 7 bases agree with TRBD1. Losses at the gene ends were 4 bases for V and 2 bases for J; bases not matched to a gene: 14. The CDR3 length is 17 residues. From germline, CDR1 is SGHDN and CDR2 FVKESK.

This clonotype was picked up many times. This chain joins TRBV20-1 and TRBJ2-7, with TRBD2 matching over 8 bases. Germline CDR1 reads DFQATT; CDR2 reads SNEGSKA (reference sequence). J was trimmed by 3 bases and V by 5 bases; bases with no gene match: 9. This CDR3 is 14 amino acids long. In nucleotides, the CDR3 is TGCAGTGCTGACACTAGCGGAAGGGACTACGAGCAGTACTTC. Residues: CSADTSGRDYEQYF.

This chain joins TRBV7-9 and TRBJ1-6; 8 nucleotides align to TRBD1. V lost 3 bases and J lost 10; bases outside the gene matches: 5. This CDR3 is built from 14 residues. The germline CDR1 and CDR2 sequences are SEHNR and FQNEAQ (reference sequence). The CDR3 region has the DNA TGTGCCAGCAGCTTCGCAGGGGGCCAGTCACCCCTCCACTTT. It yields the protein CASSFAGGQSPLHF.

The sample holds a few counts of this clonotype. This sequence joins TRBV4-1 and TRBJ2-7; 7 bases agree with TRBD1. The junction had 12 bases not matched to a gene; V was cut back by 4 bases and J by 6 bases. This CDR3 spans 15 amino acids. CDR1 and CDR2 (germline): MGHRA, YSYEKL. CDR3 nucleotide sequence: TGCGCCAGCAGCCGCGCCGTTTTGACAGGGAGCGAGCAGTACTTC. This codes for CASSRAVLTGSEQYF.

CDR3 nucleotides: TGCAGCGCGGGACAGAGCCGGTTCTTC. Protein: CSAGQSRFF. The chain carries TRBV29-1 and TRBJ2-1, with TRBD1 identical over 7 bases. Germline V gives CDR1 SQVTM, CDR2 ANQGSEA. V shed 7 bases, J shed 15 bases, and the junction held 6 bases outside the gene matches. The CDR3 runs 9 residues.

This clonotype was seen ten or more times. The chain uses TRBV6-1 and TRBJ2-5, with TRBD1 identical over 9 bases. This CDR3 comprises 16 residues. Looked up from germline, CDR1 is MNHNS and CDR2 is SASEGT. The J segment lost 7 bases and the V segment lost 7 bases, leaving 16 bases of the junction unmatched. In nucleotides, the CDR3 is TGTGCCAGCAACTCAGGGTGGGACAGGGAGTTTAGGACCCAGTACTTC. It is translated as CASNSGWDREFRTQYF.